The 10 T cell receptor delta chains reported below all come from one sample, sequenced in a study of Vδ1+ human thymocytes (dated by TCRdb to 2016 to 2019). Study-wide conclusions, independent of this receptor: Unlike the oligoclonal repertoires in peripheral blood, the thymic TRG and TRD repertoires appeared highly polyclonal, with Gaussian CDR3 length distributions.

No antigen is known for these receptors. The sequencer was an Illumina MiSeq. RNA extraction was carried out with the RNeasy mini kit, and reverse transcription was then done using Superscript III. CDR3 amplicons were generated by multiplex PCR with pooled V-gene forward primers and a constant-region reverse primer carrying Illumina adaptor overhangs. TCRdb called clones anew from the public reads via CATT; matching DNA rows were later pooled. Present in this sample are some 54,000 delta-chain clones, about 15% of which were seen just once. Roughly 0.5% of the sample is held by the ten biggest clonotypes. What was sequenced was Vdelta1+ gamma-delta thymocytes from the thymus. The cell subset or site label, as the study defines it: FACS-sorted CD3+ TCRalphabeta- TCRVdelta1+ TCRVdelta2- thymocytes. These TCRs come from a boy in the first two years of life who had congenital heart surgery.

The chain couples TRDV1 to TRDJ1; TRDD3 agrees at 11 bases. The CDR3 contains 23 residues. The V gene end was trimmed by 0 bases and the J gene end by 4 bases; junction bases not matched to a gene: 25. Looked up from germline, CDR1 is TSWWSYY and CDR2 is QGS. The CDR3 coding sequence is TGTGCTCTTGGGGAACTGGATCTCCTCCACACTACTGGGGGATATAAGGTTGGCGATAAACTCATCTTT. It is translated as CALGELDLLHTTGGYKVGDKLIF.

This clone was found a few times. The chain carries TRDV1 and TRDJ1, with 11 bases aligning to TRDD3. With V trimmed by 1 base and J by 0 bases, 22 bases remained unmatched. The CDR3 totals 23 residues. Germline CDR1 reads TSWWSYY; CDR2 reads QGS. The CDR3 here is CALGERPGGVSSGGYPYTDKLIF. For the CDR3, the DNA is TGTGCTCTTGGGGAACGGCCGGGGGGGGTTTCCTCTGGGGGATACCCCTACACCGATAAACTCATCTTT.

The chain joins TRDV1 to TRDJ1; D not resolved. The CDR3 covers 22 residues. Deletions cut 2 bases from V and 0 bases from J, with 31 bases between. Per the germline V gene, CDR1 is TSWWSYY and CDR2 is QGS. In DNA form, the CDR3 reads TGTGCTCTTGGGGAATATACCCTCTGGTCTACGATATATATAATGTACACCGATAAACTCATCTTT. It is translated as CALGEYTLWSTIYIMYTDKLIF.

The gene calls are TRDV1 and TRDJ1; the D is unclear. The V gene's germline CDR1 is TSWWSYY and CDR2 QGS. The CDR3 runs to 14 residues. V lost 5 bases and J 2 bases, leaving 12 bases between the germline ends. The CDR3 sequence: CALGSPHPTDKLIF. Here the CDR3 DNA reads TGTGCTCTTGGGAGCCCTCATCCGACCGATAAACTCATCTTT.

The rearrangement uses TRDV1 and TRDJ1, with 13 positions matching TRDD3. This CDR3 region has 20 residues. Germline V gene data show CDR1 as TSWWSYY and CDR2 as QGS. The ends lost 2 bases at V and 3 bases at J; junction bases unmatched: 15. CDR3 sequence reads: CALGESSQYWGIRRADKLIF. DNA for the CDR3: TGTGCTCTTGGGGAATCCTCGCAATACTGGGGGATACGGAGGGCCGATAAACTCATCTTT.

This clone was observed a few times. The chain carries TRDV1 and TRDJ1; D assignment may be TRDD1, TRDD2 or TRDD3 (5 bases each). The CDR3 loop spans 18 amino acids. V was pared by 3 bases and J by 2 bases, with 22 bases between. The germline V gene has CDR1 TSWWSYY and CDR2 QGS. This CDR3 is CALGDRNPSLLGTDKLIF. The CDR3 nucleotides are TGTGCTCTTGGGGATCGAAATCCCAGCCTTCTGGGTACCGATAAACTCATCTTT.

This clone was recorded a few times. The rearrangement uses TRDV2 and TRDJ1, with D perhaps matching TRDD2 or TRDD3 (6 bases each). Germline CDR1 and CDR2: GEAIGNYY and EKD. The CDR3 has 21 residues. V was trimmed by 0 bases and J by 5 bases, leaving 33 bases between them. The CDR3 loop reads CACDTVGVLRVGAPQEDKLIF. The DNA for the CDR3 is TGTGCCTGTGACACCGTTGGAGTCCTACGAGTGGGGGCCCCCCAGGAGGATAAACTCATCTTT.

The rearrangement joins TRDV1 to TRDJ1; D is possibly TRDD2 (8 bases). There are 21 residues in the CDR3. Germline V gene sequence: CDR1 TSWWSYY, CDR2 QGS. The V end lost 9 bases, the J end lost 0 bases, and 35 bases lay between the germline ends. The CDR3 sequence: CALTVTSYLLLGGLYTDKLIF. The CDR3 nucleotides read TGTGCTCTGACGGTTACTTCCTACTTGCTCCTGGGGGGATTGTACACCGATAAACTCATCTTT.

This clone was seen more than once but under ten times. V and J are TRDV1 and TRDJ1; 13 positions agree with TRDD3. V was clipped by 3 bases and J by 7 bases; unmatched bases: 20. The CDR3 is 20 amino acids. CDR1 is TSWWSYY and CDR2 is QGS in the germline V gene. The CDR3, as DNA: TGTGCTCTTGGGGAGACCTGCCCCCTTCCTACTGGGGGATACGGCCCTAAACTCATCTTT. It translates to CALGETCPLPTGGYGPKLIF.

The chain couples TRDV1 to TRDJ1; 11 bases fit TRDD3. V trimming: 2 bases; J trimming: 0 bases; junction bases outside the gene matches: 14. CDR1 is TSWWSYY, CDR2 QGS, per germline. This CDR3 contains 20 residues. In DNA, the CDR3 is TGTGCTCTTGGGGAAGCGGCGGTACTGGGGGATATAAGGAACACCGATAAACTCATCTTT. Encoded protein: CALGEAAVLGDIRNTDKLIF.